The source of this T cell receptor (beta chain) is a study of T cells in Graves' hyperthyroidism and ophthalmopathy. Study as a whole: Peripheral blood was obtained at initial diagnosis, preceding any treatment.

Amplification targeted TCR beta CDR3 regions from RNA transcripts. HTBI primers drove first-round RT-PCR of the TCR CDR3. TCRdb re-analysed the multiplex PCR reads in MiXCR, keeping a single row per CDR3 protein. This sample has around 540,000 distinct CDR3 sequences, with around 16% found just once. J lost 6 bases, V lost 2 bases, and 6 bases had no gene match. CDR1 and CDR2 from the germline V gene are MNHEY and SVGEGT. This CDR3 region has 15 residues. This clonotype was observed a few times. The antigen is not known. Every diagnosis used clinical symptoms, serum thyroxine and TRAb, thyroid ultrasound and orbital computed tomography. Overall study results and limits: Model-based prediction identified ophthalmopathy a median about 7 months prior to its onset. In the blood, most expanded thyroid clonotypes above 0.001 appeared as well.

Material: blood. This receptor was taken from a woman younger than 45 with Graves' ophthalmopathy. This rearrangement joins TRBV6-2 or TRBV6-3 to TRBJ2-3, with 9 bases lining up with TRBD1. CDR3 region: CASSYPGTGSDTQYF. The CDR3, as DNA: TGTGCCAGCAGTTACCCTGGGACAGGGAGTGATACGCAGTATTTT.